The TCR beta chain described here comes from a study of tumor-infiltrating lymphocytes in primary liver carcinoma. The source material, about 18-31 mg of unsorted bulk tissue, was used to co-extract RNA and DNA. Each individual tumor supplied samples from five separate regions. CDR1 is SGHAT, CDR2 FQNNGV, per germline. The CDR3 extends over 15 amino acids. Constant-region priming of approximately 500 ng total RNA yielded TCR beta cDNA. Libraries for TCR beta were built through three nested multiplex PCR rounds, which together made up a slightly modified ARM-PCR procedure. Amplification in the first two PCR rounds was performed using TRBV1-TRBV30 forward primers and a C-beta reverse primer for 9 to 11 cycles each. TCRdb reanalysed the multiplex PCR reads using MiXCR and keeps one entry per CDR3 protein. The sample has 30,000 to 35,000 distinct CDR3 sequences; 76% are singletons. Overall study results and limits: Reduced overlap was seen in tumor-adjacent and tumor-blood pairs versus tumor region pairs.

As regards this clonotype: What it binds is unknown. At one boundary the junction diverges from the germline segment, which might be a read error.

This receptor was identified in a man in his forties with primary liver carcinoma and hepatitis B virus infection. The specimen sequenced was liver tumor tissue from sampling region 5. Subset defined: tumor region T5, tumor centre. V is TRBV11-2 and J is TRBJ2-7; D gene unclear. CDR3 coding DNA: TGTACCAGCAGCCCGTCGTGGCTAACTGAGTACGAGCAGTACTTT. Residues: CTSSPSWLTEYEQYF.